This T cell receptor (beta chain) emerged from a study of T-cell reconstitution after alpha-beta-depleted transplantation in children. This clonotype was recorded at least ten times. As yet, its antigen is unknown. This sample's TCRbeta library carried unique molecular identifier barcodes. TCRdb re-called the PCR reads through MiXCR, storing one row per CDR3 protein. The sample shows about 190,000 distinct CDR3 sequences, 11% of them seen only once. The CDR3 covers 14 residues. CDR1 is DFQATT and CDR2 is SNEGSKA in the germline V gene (reference sequence). Trimming cost V 5 bases and J 3 bases; bases outside gene matches: 8. Study-wide results and caveats: Some patients' high day-60 TCRbeta diversity was traced to surviving recipient T cells and thymic progenitors. It was newly produced T cells that mostly accounted for T-cell counts and diversity one year after transplant. There were reportedly several hundred expanded graft clones from which alpha-beta T cells came about two months after transplant.

The clonotype comes from a boy aged 2 to 10 with acute myeloid leukemia, due to receive a stem cell transplant. The chain carries TRBV20-1 and TRBJ2-7; 9 bases agree with TRBD1. The sample consisted of PBMCs, taken before TCRalphabeta/CD19-depleted stem cell transplant. This CDR3 is CSAPDRGKSYEQYF. The DNA of the CDR3 is TGCAGTGCTCCCGACAGGGGGAAAAGCTACGAGCAGTACTTC.